The sequence of this T cell receptor (beta chain) was determined in a study of T cells in Graves' hyperthyroidism and ophthalmopathy (dated by TCRdb to the late 2010s). With respect to the entire study: Peripheral blood was collected at initial diagnosis, before any treatment. A discovery cohort of about a hundred patients, 43 with Graves' ophthalmopathy and about 60 with stable Graves' hyperthyroidism, was used to find distinguishing TCR V-J signatures. Prospective prediction of ophthalmopathy was tested in an independent validation cohort consisting of under 20 hyperthyroidism patients and around 17 patients who later progressed to ophthalmopathy. The 100 discovery patients were randomly split 7:3 into training and test sets. In over five Graves' hyperthyroidism patients, the study also compared T-cell repertoires from thyroid tissue with T-cell repertoires from blood. After blood sampling, hyperthyroidism patients were treated with methimazole at a starting dose of 30 mg daily, and ophthalmopathy patients were treated with high-dose intravenous methylprednisolone. TCR Vbeta CDR3 sequencing of 120 to 150 peripheral blood samples (43 ophthalmopathy, roughly 74 hyperthyroidism and 17 progressor patients) is reported in the paper. Broad study findings and their caveats: In validation, the model predicted progression to ophthalmopathy with roughly 66% sensitivity and around 72% specificity, a median of 6.5 months before onset. Most expanded thyroid clonotypes (frequency above 0.001) were also detected in blood, a finding suggesting that blood repertoires may reflect thyroid immune responses. A model built on a 13 V-J signature distinguished ophthalmopathy from stable hyperthyroidism, reaching 85% to 90% sensitivity and around 81% specificity in cross-validation and 80%/75% in testing. Sample size was not statistically predetermined, and blinding of investigators to group allocation was not performed.

There are many counts of this clonotype. The clone's antigen remains unknown. No much larger clonotype is one base removed from it; base qualities were not supplied. The TCR beta CDR3 regions were amplified from the RNA transcripts. For the first round of RT-PCR on the TCR CDR3, the HTBI primer set was used together with the Qiagen OneStep RT-PCR kit. Libraries were constructed in a second round of multiplex PCR, after which size selection and purification were carried out. Paired-end sequencing of the libraries was performed with 100 bp reads on an Illumina HiSeq2000. For the original study's pipeline: SOAPnuke was used to process the raw data, with reads discarded if the reads contained adapters or uncalled bases, had a mean Phred below 15, or lacked an exact constant-primer or identifier match. COPE v1.2.5 was used to merge high-quality paired reads, and clonotypes were defined as unique nucleotide sequences. MiTCR v1.1 was used to align clonotypes to the IMGT TRBV, TRBD and TRBJ reference segments. Analysis was restricted to V-J combinations with a frequency above 0.0001, which covered 98% to 99.2% of repertoires. A TCS score was defined as the ratio of F50 (clonal expansion) to E x V (chaos), with BLOSUM62-based TCRdist applied between CDR3 peptides within each V-J. Welch's t-statistics and random forest reduced around 510 V-J features to 13, which were used in a naive Bayes classifier (R e1071). TCRdb trimmed the raw reads at Q25, called clones with MiXCR and kept productive beta chains. Each CDR3 protein appears once, grouped with its most common genes and DNA. The V and J calls were determined by TCRdb, not by the authors. Here the sample has under 400,000 distinct CDR3 sequences; 21% occur a single time. Under 55% of the sample is held by the ten biggest clonotypes.

Stable Graves' hyperthyroidism was defined as no progression to ophthalmopathy during 18 months of follow-up. Hyperthyroidism patients were newly diagnosed, with disease duration under 2 months, and aged 18 to 65 years. Any patient with an uncontrolled infection, another autoimmune disease, pregnancy or lactation was excluded. Diagnoses were based on clinical symptoms, serum thyroxine and TRAb, thyroid ultrasound and orbital computed tomography. Ficoll-Paque density gradient centrifugation was used to isolate PBMCs from 8 to 10 ml of fresh peripheral blood. Total RNA was extracted with Trizol reagent, and quality was checked on an Agilent 2100 Bioanalyzer. Sequences DFQATT (CDR1) and SNEGSKA (CDR2) are obtained from the germline V gene (reference sequence). The CDR3 sequence holds 14 residues, the cysteine and phenylalanine included. The entry retains the CDR3 DNA only, 42 bases that are in frame from base 1. The V and J ends are trimmed by 3 bases and 3 bases, leaving 13 bases between them.

The rearranged chain carries TRBV20-1 and TRBJ2-3; a tentative D call is TRBD1 (6 bases match). This sequence was found in a woman aged 45-59 years with Graves' hyperthyroidism. Sequencing was done on a sample of blood. The CDR3 has the sequence CSASSSGQTDTQYF. The DNA sequence follows: TGCAGTGCTAGCTCCTCGGGACAAACAGATACGCAGTATTTT.